These T cell receptor beta chains were read from a single sample in a study of cytomegalovirus exposure and HLA in healthy donors. This table comes from immunoSEQ multiplex PCR, and its TCRdb copy is limited to in-frame clones, with some not included. Of 120,000 or so clones detected, about 85% appear once; the ten largest clones hold around 4%. Sequencing was done on a sample of PBMCs. All receptors derive from a man between 18 and 35 years old in good health and CMV-seropositive. The CDR3 runs from the conserved cysteine through the conserved F or W. A D gene is named only where the DNA matches it firmly. Some rows have no size entry. The others give once, few or many, or a class for an expanded clone.

16 | few | TRBJ2-1 | TRBD2 | TRBV5-6 | CASSFPEGGPIDEQFF | TGTGCCAGCAGCTTCCCCGAGGGAGGGCCTATCGATGAGCAGTTCTTC
14 | - | TRBJ2-4 | TRBD1 | TRBV19 | CASRTGGIRNIQYF | TGTGCCAGTAGGACAGGGGGCATCAGGAACATTCAGTACTTC
14 | few | TRBJ1-1 | TRBD1 | TRBV6-5 | CASSRDRGGTEAFF | TGTGCCAGCAGCCGGGACAGGGGTGGGACTGAAGCTTTCTTT
13 | - | TRBJ1-3 | - | TRBV11-2 | CASSLGPGNTIYF | TGTGCCAGCAGCTTAGGGCCTGGAAACACCATATATTTT
16 | - | TRBJ2-5 | TRBD2 | TRBV9 | CASSGGTSVVPGTQYF | TGTGCCAGCAGCGGTGGGACTAGCGTAGTCCCCGGGACCCAGTACTTC
16 | once | TRBJ2-2 | TRBD1 | TRBV5-5 | CASSLSGTGVTGELFF | TGTGCCAGCAGCTTGAGTGGGACAGGGGTCACCGGGGAGCTGTTTTTT
16 | - | TRBJ2-2 | TRBD2 | TRBV7-9 | CASSRPLAGVAGELFF | TGTGCCAGCAGCCGACCGCTAGCGGGAGTAGCCGGGGAGCTGTTTTTT
16 | - | TRBJ2-3 | - | TRBV7-9 | CASNRGRLDRADTQYF | TGTGCCAGCAATCGAGGGAGGCTAGATCGGGCAGATACGCAGTATTTT
14 | - | TRBJ2-7 | - | TRBV4-2 | CASSQDLSGYEQYF | TGTGCCAGCAGCCAAGATTTATCGGGATACGAGCAGTACTTC
13 | - | TRBJ1-2 | TRBD1 | TRBV29-1 | CSVDRGQGEGYTF | TGCAGCGTTGACAGGGGACAGGGGGAAGGCTACACCTTC
14 | - | TRBJ2-7 | - | TRBV19 | CASSIREGLDEQYF | TGTGCCAGTAGTATCCGAGAGGGTTTGGACGAGCAGTACTTC
16 | - | TRBJ2-7 | TRBD2 | TRBV9 | CASSETSGGILYEQYF | TGTGCCAGCAGCGAAACTAGCGGGGGGATACTATACGAGCAGTACTTC
16 | - | TRBJ2-4 | TRBD1 | TRBV13 | CASSPDRGLAKNIQYF | TGTGCCAGCAGCCCGGACAGGGGACTGGCCAAAAACATTCAGTACTTC
15 | - | TRBJ1-3 | - | TRBV30 | CAWSRGPLSGNTIYF | TGTGCCTGGAGTCGAGGGCCCCTCTCTGGAAACACCATATATTTT
15 | - | TRBJ2-7 | TRBD1 | TRBV7-9 | CASSRPGTGVYEQYF | TGTGCCAGCAGCCGCCCCGGGACAGGGGTGTACGAGCAGTACTTC
13 | - | TRBJ2-7 | - | TRBV30 | CAWSGADPYEQYF | TGTGCCTGGAGTGGGGCTGACCCCTACGAGCAGTACTTC
14 | few | TRBJ2-3 | - | TRBV27 | CASNSGDRLDTQYF | TGTGCCAGCAATTCCGGAGATCGGTTAGATACGCAGTATTTT
13 | - | TRBJ1-1 | - | TRBV19 | CASTPWAGEEAFF | TGTGCCAGTACCCCCTGGGCAGGCGAGGAAGCTTTCTTT
13 | - | TRBJ2-7 | TRBD2 | TRBV2 | CASTSGITYEQYF | TGTGCCAGCACTAGCGGCATAACCTACGAGCAGTACTTC
15 | - | TRBJ1-2 | TRBD1 | TRBV27 | CASRLTGGVNYGYTF | TGTGCCAGCAGGCTGACAGGGGGGGTGAACTATGGCTACACCTTC
13 | - | TRBJ2-2 | - | TRBV7-9 | CASSLVRAGELFF | TGTGCCAGCAGCTTAGTCCGGGCCGGGGAGCTGTTTTTT
14 | few | TRBJ1-2 | TRBD1 | TRBV2 | CASSDTGTVYGYTF | TGTGCCAGCAGTGATACCGGGACAGTCTATGGCTACACCTTC
14 | - | TRBJ1-1 | - | TRBV27 | CASRRQSWDTEAFF | TGTGCCAGCCGACGACAGTCGTGGGACACTGAAGCTTTCTTT
16 | - | TRBJ2-3 | TRBD2 | TRBV4-3 | CASSQDPAGGSDTQYF | TGCGCCAGCAGCCAAGATCCAGCGGGAGGTTCGGATACGCAGTATTTT
14 | once | TRBJ1-5 | - | TRBV5-6 | CASSLREGNQPQHF | TGTGCCAGCAGCTTGCGGGAGGGCAATCAGCCCCAGCATTTT
15 | - | TRBJ2-7 | TRBD2 | TRBV4-1 | CASSQGLAGGYEQYF | TGCGCCAGCAGCCAAGGCCTAGCGGGAGGGTACGAGCAGTACTTC
15 | - | TRBJ2-1 | - | TRBV5-6 | CASSLTLLRVNEQFF | TGTGCCAGCAGCTTGACCTTGCTCAGGGTGAATGAGCAGTTCTTC
15 | - | TRBJ2-7 | - | TRBV7-9 | CASSYQTPSGYEQYF | TGTGCCAGCAGCTATCAGACACCCTCTGGGTACGAGCAGTACTTC
12 | - | TRBJ1-1 | TRBD1 | TRBV6-5 | CASSRQGTEAFF | TGTGCCAGCAGTCGACAGGGAACTGAAGCTTTCTTT
18 | - | TRBJ1-2 | TRBD1 | TRBV11-2 | CASSPSSSPGTGAYGYTF | TGTGCCAGCAGCCCGAGTTCTTCCCCCGGGACAGGTGCCTATGGCTACACCTTC
14 | - | TRBJ2-3 | - | TRBV11-3 | CASSLDPQAGTQYF | TGTGCCAGCAGCTTAGATCCCCAAGCTGGTACGCAGTATTTT
15 | few | TRBJ2-5 | TRBD2 | TRBV7-6 | CASSLTGSGGETQYF | TGTGCCAGCAGCTTGACCGGGAGCGGGGGGGAGACCCAGTACTTC
13 | - | TRBJ2-5 | TRBD1 | TRBV18 | CASSPHRGETQYF | TGTGCCAGCTCACCCCACAGGGGGGAGACCCAGTACTTC
14 | - | TRBJ1-2 | - | TRBV7-9 | CASRGGGDLYGYTF | TGTGCCAGCAGGGGAGGGGGGGACCTATATGGCTACACCTTC
16 | - | TRBJ1-2 | TRBD1 | TRBV7-2 | CASSLDRDRVNYGYTF | TGTGCCAGCAGCCTGGACAGGGATCGTGTGAACTATGGCTACACCTTC
14 | - | TRBJ1-1 | - | TRBV11-2 | CASSSDRRLGGAFF | TGTGCCAGCAGCTCAGACAGGCGGCTAGGAGGAGCTTTCTTT
14 | - | TRBJ1-1 | - | TRBV5-1 | CASSLGDFYTEAFF | TGCGCCAGCAGCTTAGGGGACTTTTACACTGAAGCTTTCTTT
15 | few | TRBJ1-2 | - | TRBV7-9 | CSSSGPMVGALGYTF | TGTTCCAGCAGCGGCCCCATGGTGGGGGCGCTTGGCTACACCTTC
16 | - | TRBJ1-1 | - | TRBV7-2 | CASSLASRTRNTEAFF | TGTGCCAGCAGCTTAGCGTCTCGGACAAGGAACACTGAAGCTTTCTTT
14 | - | TRBJ1-3 | - | TRBV30 | CAWRTLVSGNTIYF | TGTGCCTGGAGGACACTTGTCTCTGGAAACACCATATATTTT
16 | - | TRBJ1-6 | TRBD1 | TRBV2 | CASSRQGAIYNSPLHF | TGTGCCAGCAGTAGACAGGGAGCTATCTATAATTCACCCCTCCACTTT
12 | few | TRBJ2-7 | - | TRBV25-1 | CASSDGSYEQYF | TGTGCCAGCAGTGACGGGTCCTACGAGCAGTACTTC